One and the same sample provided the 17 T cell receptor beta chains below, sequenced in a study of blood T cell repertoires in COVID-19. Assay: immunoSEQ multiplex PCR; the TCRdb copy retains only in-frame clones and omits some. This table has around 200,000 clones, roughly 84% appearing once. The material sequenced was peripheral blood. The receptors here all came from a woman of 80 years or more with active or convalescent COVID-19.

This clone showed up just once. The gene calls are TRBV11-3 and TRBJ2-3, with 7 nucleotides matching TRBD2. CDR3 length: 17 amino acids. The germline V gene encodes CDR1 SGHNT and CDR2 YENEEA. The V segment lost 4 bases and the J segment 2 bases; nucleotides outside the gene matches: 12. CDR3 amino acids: CASSSVVVSGVTDTQYF. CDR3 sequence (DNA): TGTGCCAGCAGCTCGGTGGTCGTCAGCGGGGTCACAGATACGCAGTATTTT.

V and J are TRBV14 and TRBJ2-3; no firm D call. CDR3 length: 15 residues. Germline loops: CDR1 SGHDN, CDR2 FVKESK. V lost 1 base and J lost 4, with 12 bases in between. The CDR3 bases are TGTGCCAGCAGCCAAGTCCCGGTGCGCGCAGATACGCAGTATTTT. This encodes CASSQVPVRADTQYF.

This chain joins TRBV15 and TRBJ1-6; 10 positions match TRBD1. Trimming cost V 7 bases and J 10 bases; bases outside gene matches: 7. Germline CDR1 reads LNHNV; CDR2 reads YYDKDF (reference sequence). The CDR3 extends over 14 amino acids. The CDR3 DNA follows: TGTGCCACCACCTCGGACAGGGGGAAATCACCCCTCCACTTT. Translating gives CATTSDRGKSPLHF.

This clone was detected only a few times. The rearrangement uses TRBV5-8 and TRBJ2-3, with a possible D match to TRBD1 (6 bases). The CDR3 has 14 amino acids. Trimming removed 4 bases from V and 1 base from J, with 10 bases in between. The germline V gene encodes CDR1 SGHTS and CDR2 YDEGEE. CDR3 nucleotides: TGTGCCAGCAGCACACACAGGGGCACAGATACGCAGTATTTT. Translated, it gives CASSTHRGTDTQYF.

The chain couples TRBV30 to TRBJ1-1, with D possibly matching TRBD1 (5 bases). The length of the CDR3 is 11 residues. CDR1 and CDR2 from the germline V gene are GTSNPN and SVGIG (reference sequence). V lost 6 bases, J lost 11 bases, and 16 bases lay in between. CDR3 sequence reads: CACIQERWAFF. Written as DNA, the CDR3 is TGTGCCTGCATACAGGAAAGGTGGGCTTTCTTT. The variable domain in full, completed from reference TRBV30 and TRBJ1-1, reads SQTIHQWPATLVQPVGSPLSLECTVEGTSNPNLYWYRQAAGRGLQLLFYSVGIGQISSEVPQNLSASRPQDRQFILSSKKLLLSDSGFYLCACIQERWAFFGQGTRLTVV.

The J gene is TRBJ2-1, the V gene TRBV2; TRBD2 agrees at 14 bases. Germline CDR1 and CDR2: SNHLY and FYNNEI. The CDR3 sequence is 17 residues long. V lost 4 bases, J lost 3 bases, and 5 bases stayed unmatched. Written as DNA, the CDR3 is TGTGCCAGCAGTGCCCGACTAGCGGGGGGGGACTACAATGAGCAGTTCTTC. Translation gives CASSARLAGGDYNEQFF.

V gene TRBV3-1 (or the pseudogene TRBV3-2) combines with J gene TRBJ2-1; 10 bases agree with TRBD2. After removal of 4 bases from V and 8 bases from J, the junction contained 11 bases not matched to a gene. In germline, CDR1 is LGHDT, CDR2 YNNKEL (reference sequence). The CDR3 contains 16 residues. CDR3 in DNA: TGTGCCAGCAGCCGCGCACGGCTAGCGGGAGTAGATGAGCAGTTCTTC. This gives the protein CASSRARLAGVDEQFF.

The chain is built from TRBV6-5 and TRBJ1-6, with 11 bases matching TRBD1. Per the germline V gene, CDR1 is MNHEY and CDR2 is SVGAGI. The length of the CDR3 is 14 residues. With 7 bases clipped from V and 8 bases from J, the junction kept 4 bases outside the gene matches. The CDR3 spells CASNRGQGDSPLHF. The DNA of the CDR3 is TGTGCCAGCAACCGGGGACAGGGGGATTCACCCCTCCACTTT.

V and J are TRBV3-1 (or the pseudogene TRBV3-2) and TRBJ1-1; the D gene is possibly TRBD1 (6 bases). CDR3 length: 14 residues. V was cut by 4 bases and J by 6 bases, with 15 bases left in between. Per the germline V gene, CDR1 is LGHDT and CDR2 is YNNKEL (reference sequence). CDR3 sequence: CASSPLTGGAEAFF. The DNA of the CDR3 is TGTGCCAGCAGCCCCCTAACTGGGGGCGCTGAAGCTTTCTTT.

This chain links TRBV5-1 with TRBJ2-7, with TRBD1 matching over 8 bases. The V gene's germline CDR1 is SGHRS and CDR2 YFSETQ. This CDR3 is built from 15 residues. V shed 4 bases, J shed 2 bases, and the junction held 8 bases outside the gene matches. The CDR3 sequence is CASSPGQVIPYEQYF. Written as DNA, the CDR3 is TGCGCCAGCAGCCCGGGACAGGTAATCCCCTACGAGCAGTACTTC.

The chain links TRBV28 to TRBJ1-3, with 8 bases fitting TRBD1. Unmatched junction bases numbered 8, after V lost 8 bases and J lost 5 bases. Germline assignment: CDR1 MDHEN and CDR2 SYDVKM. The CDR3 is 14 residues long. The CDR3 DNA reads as TGTGCCAGCGCGACAGGGGATCGGCGAAACACCATATATTTT. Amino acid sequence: CASATGDRRNTIYF.

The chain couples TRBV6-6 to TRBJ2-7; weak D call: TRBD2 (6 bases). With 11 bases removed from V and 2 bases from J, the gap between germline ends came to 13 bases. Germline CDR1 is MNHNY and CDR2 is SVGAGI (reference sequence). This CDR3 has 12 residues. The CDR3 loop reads CAAGAGPYEQYF. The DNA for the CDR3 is TGTGCCGCAGGCGCGGGGCCCTACGAGCAGTACTTC.

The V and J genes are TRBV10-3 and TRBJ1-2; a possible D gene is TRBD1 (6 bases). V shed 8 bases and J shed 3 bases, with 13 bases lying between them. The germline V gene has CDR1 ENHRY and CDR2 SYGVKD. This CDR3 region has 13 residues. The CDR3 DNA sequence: TGTGCCATCGGTTACAGGACAGACTATGGCTACACCTTC. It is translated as CAIGYRTDYGYTF.

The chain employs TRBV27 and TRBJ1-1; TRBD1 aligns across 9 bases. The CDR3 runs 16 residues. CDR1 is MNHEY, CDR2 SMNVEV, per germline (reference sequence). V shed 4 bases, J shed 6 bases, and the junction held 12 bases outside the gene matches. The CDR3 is CASSSTGGLGTAEAFF. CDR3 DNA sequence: TGTGCCAGCAGTTCCACAGGGGGCCTAGGTACGGCTGAAGCTTTCTTT.

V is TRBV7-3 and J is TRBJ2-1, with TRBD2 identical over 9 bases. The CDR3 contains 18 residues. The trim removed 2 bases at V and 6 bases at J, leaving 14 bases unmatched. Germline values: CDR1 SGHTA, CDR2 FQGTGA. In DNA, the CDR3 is TGTGCCAGCAGCTTAGTGGCTAGCGGGATAAGACAGGGCAATGAGCAGTTCTTC. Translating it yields CASSLVASGIRQGNEQFF. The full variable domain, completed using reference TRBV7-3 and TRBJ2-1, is GAGVSQTPSNKVTEKGKYVELRCDPISGHTALYWYRQSLGQGPEFLIYFQGTGAADDSGLPNDRFFAVRPEGSVSTLKIQRTERGDSAVYLCASSLVASGIRQGNEQFFGPGTRLTVL.

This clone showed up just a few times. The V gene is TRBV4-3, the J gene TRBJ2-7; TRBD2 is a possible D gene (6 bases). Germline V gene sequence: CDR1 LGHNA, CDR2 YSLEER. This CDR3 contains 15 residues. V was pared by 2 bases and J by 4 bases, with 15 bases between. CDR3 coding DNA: TGCGCCAGCAGCCAATTGCGGGAAGCGCAATACGAGCAGTACTTC. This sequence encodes CASSQLREAQYEQYF.

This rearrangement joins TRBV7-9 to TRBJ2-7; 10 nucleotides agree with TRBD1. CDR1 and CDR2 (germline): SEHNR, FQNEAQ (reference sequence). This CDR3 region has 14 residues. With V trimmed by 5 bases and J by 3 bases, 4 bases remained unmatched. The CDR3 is CASSRDRGLYEQYF. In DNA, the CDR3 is TGTGCCAGCAGCCGAGACAGGGGGCTCTACGAGCAGTACTTC.